This TCR beta chain was identified during a study of Tregs in tolerant kidney transplant recipients. The protocol was immunoSEQ multiplex PCR, while the TCRdb copy is restricted to in-frame clones and leaves out a portion. The table records approximately 93,000 clones, 93% of them present only once. Thawed PBMCs were FACS-sorted into unstimulated CD4+CD25+CD127- regulatory T cells, CD4+CD25- non-regulatory cells, CD4 and CD8 cells. Findings of the study overall: Nucleotide sequences could not be compared across some patients' samples due to primer changes. Biological reproducibility was not directly addressed in this study. The most relevant donor-specific Treg TCRbeta repertoire apparently came from expansion with activated donor B cells.

The CDR3 spans 17 residues. J gave up 6 bases and V 3 bases, and 9 bases lay outside the gene matches. In germline, CDR1 is SGHRS, CDR2 YFSETQ. This clone was observed a handful of times. No antigen is known for it. The origin of this receptor is a human donor who received a combined kidney and bone marrow transplant. Specimen: CD4+ T cells from blood, collected before the transplant. This sequence joins TRBV5-1 and TRBJ2-3, with 14 bases aligning to TRBD2. The CDR3 spells CASSWRLAGGVGDTQYF. The CDR3 region has the DNA TGCGCCAGCAGCTGGCGACTAGCGGGGGGGGTCGGGGATACGCAGTATTTT.